Included here is one TCR beta chain sequence, with context. Distinct nucleotide sequences in the sample also encode this CDR3. These data are taken from a study of blood T cell repertoires in COVID-19. Across the study: COVID-19 samples collected from the United States, Italy and Spain covered acute and convalescent phases. PBMCs, B-cell-depleted T cells, or T cells were the source of the cDNA or gDNA that made up the material.

Unmatched junction bases numbered 1, after V lost 2 bases and J lost 4 bases. The CDR3 has 14 residues. Germline V gene sequence: CDR1 SGDLS, CDR2 YYNGEE. Living in about two dozen US areas, the participants were between roughly 18 and 89 years of age. Participants in the exposed group had met a COVID-19 case in the 2 weeks before joining the study. Profiling relied on immunoSEQ multiplex PCR, and the TCRdb table lists in-frame clones only, not all of them. The top ten hold roughly 0.9% of the sample, which has 350,000 to 400,000 clones, roughly 90% seen once. The chain employs TRBV9 and TRBJ2-1; TRBD1 matches at 9 bases. Input material: PBMCs or T cells enriched from blood (not recorded which). The sequence was collected from a middle-aged woman who had been exposed to COVID-19. The DNA for the CDR3 is TGTGCCAGCAGCGTTGGACAGGGGTACAATGAGCAGTTCTTC. Its translation is CASSVGQGYNEQFF.